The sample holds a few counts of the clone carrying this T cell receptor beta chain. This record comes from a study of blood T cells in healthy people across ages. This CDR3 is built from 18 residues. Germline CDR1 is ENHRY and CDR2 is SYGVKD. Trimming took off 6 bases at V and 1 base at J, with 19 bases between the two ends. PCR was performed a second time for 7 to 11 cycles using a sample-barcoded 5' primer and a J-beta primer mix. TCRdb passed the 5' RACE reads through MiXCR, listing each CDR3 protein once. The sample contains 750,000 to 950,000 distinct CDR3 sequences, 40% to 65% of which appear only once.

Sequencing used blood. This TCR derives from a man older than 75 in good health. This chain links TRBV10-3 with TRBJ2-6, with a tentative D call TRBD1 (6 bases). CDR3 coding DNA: TGTGCCATCAGAGCGCTCCGGGACAACAAGTCTGGGGCCAACGTCCTGACTTTC. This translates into CAIRALRDNKSGANVLTF.